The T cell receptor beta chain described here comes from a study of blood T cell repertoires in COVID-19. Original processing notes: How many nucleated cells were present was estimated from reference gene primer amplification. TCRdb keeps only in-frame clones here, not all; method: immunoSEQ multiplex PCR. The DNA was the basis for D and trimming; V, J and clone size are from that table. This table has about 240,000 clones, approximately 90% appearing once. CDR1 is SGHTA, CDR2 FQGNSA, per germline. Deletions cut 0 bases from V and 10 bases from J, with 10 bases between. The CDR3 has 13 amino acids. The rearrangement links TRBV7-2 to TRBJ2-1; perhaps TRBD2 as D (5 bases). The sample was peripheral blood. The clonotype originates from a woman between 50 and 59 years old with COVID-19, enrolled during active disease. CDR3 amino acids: CASSLAGGSEQFF. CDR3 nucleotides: TGTGCCAGCAGCTTAGCAGGAGGAAGCGAGCAGTTCTTC.